This TCR beta chain was sequenced for a study of blood T cell repertoires in COVID-19. Overall study: The origin of the acute and convalescent COVID-19 samples was the United States, Italy and Spain. The analysed material was cDNA or gDNA that came from T cells, B-cell-depleted T cells, or PBMCs.

Germline CDR1 and CDR2: MDHEN and SYDVKM. The CDR3 spans 13 residues. Germline trimming cut 9 bases from V and 1 base from J; bases unmatched to any gene: 4. Individuals drawn from approximately 26 US areas were roughly 18 to 95 years old. Authors' analysis steps: Estimated nucleated cell counts came from reference gene primer amplification. Sequencing used immunoSEQ multiplex PCR; TCRdb keeps in-frame clones, though not all of them. Clone size and V and J calls were adopted from that table, with D and trimming inferred from the DNA. The sample has approximately 250,000 clones, 85% to 95% seen once. V usage is TRBV28 and J usage is TRBJ1-1; 8 positions agree with TRBD1. This TCR came from a man aged 35-49 years who had been exposed to COVID-19. Sequenced: PBMCs or T cells enriched from blood (not recorded which). The CDR3 coding sequence is TGTGCCAGGGGGACAGGTGCGAACACTGAAGCTTTCTTT. Translated, it gives CARGTGANTEAFF.